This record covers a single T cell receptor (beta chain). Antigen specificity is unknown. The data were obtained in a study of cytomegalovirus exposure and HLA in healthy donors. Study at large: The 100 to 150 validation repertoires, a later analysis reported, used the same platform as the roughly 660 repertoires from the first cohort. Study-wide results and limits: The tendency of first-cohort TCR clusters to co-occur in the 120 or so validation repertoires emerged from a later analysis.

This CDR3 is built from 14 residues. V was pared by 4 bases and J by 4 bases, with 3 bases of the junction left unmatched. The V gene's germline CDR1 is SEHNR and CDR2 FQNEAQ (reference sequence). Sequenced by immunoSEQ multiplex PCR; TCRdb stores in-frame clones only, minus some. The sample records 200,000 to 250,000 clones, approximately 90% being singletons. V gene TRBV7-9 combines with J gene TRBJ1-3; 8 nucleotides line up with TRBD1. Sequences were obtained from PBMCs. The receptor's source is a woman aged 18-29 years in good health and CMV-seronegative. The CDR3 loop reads CASSWDRWGNTIYF. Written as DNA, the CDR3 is TGTGCCAGCAGCTGGGACAGGTGGGGAAACACCATATATTTT.